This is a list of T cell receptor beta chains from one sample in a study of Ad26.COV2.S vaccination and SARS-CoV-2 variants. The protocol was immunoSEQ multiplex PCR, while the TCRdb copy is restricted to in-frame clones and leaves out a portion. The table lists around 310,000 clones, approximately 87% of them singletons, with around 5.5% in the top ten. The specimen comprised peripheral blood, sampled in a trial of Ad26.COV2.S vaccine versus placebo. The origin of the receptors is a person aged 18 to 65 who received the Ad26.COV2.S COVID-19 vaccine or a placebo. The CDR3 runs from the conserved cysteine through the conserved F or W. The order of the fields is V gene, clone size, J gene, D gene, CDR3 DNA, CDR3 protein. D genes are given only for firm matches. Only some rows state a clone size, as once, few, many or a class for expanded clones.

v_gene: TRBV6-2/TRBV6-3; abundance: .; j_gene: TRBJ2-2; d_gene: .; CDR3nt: TGTGCCAGCAGTTACCAGCGGTCTCTAATTTCCGGGGAGCTGTTTTTT; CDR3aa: CASSYQRSLISGELFF
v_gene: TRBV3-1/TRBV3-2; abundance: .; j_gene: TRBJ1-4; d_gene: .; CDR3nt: TGTGCCAGCAGCCAAGATGTGCAGGCAACTAATGAAAAACTGTTTTTT; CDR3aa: CASSQDVQATNEKLFF
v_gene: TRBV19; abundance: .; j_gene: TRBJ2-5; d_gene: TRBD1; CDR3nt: TGTGCCAGTAGTTTGGGGACAGCCCAAGACACCCAGTACTTC; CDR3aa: CASSLGTAQDTQYF
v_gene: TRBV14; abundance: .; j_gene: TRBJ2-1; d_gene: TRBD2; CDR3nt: TGTGCCAGCAGCCAAGGCCGGGCTAGCGGGAACCATGAGCAGTTCTTC; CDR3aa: CASSQGRASGNHEQFF
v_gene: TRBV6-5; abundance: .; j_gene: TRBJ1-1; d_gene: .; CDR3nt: TGTGCCAGCAGTTACGTGGCAGGAATGAACACTGAAGCTTTCTTT; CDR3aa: CASSYVAGMNTEAFF
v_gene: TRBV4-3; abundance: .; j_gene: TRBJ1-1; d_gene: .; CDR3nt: TGCGCCAGCAGCCCCGCAGAACTGAGCACTGAAGCTTTCTTT; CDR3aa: CASSPAELSTEAFF
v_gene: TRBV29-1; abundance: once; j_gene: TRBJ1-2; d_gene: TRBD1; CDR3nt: TGCAGCGTTGAATATGGGACAGGGGACAACTATGGCTACACCTTC; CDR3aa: CSVEYGTGDNYGYTF
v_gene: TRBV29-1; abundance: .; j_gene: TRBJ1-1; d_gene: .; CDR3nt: TGCAGCGTTGACAGGGGTGGGAGGAACACTGAAGCTTTCTTT; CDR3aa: CSVDRGGRNTEAFF
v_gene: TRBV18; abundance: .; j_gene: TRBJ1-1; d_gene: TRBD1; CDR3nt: TGTGCCAGCTCAATGAACAGGGGGAACCCTGAAGCTTTCTTT; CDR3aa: CASSMNRGNPEAFF
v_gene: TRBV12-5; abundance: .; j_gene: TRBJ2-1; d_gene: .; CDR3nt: TGTGCTAGTGGTTTGGTGGCAGGACCCTACAATGAGCAGTTCTTC; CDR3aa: CASGLVAGPYNEQFF
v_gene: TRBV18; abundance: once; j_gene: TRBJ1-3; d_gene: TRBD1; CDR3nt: TGTGCCAGCTCCCGAGGACAGGGGACTGGAAACACCATATATTTT; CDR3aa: CASSRGQGTGNTIYF
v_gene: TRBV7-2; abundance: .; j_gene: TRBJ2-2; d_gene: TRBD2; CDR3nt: TGTGCCAGCAGCTTAGGGACTAGACATGCCGGGGAGCTGTTTTTT; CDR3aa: CASSLGTRHAGELFF
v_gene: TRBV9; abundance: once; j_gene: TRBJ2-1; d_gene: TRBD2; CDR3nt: TGTGCCAGCAGCGTCACTAGCGGGGTTAGCTCCTACAATGAGCAGTTCTTC; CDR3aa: CASSVTSGVSSYNEQFF
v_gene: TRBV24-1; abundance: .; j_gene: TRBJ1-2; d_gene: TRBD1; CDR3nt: TGTGCCACCAGTGACCAGACAGGGGGAGGCTACACCTTC; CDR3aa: CATSDQTGGGYTF
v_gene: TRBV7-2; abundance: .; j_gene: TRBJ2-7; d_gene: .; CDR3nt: TGTGCCAGCAGACGAGGGACTGATTCCTACGAGCAGTACTTC; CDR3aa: CASRRGTDSYEQYF
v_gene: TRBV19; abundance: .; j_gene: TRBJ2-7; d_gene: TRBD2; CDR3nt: TGTGCCAGTAGTATAAGCGGGGGGGATACTTACGAGCAGTACTTC; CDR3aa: CASSISGGDTYEQYF
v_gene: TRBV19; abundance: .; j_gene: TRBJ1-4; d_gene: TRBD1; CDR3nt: TGTGCCAGTAGCCCACCCCCCGGGACAGGAACTAATGAAAAACTGTTTTTT; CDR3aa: CASSPPPGTGTNEKLFF
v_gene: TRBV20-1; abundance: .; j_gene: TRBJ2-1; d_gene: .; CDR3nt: TGCAGTGCTACCTTATACAATGAGCAGTTCTTC; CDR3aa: CSATLYNEQFF
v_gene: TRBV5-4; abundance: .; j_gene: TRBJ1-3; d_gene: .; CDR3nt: TGTGCCAGCAGCTTGGGAGGGGTTGGAAACACCATATATTTT; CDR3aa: CASSLGGVGNTIYF
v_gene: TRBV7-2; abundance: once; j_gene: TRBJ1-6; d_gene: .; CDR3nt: TGTGCCAGCAGCTCCAATAATTCACCCCTCCACTTT; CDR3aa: CASSSNNSPLHF
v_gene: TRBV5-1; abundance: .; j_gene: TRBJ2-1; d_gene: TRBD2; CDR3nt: TGCGCCAGCAGCTGGGGACTAGCGCCATCCTACAATGAGCAGTTCTTC; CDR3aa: CASSWGLAPSYNEQFF
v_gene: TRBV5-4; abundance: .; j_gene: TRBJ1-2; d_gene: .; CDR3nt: TGTGCCAGCAGCCAGGGTAGGGACGGCTACACCTTC; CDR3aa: CASSQGRDGYTF
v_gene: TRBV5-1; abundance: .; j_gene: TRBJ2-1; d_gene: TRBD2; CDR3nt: TGCGCCAGCAGCCGGACTAGCGGCTACAATGAGCAGTTCTTC; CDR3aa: CASSRTSGYNEQFF
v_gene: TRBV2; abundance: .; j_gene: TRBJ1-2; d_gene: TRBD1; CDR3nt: TGTGCCAGCAGTGGGACAGGGGCGGGTGGCTACACCTTC; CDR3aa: CASSGTGAGGYTF
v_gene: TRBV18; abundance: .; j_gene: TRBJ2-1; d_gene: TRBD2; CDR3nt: TGTGCCAGCTCGCTACTAGCGGGGAAAGCCTACAATGAGCAGTTCTTC; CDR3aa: CASSLLAGKAYNEQFF
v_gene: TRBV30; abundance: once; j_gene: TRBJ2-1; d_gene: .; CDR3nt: TGTGCCTGGAGTGTAACCGGGACACGAATCAGCTCCTACAATGAGCAGTTCTTC; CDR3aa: CAWSVTGTRISSYNEQFF
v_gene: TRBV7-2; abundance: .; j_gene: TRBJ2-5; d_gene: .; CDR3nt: TGTGCCAGCAGCTTCGGGTCGAGAGAGACCCAGTACTTC; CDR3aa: CASSFGSRETQYF
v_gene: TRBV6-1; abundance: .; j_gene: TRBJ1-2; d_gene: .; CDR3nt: TGTGCCAGCAGTGAAGGTGCGGACAGAACCGTCTATGGCTACACCTTC; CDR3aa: CASSEGADRTVYGYTF
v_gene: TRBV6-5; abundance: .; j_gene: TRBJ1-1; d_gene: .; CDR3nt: TGTGCCAGCTACCCGACGACAGGTATCTTTCAAGCTTTCTTT; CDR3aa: CASYPTTGIFQAFF
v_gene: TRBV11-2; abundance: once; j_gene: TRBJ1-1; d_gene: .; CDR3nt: TGTGCCAGCAGCTTAGTCGGAACTGAAGCTTTCTTT; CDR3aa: CASSLVGTEAFF
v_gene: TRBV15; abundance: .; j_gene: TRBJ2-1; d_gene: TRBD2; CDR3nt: TGTGCCACCAGCAGGGGGAGCGGGACCCTCCACAATGAGCAGTTCTTC; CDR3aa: CATSRGSGTLHNEQFF
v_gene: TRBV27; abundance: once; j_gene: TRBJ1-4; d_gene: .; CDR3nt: TGTGCCAGCGGAACGGACAGAGACAGCTATAATGAAAAACTGTTTTTT; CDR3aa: CASGTDRDSYNEKLFF
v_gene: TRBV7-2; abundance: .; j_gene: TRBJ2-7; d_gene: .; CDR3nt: TGTGCCAGCAGCTTAGTTATAGATAACGGCGAGCAGTACTTC; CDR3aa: CASSLVIDNGEQYF
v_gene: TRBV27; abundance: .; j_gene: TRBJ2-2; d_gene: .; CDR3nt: TGTGCCAGCAGTCACGAATGGGGCAACCCCGGGGAGCTGTTTTTT; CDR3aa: CASSHEWGNPGELFF
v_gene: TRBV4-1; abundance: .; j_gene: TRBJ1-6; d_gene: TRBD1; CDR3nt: TGCGCCAGCAGAGCGATGACAGGGAGAAGAGGATATGATAATTCACCCCTCCACTTT; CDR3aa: CASRAMTGRRGYDNSPLHF
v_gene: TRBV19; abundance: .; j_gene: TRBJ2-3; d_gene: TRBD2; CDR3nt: TGTGCCAGTAGTATCTCTACTAGCGGGGGCACAGATACGCAGTATTTT; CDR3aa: CASSISTSGGTDTQYF
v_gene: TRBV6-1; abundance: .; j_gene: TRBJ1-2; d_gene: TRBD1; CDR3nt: TGTGCCAGCAGTGAAGCGGGAGAGGGGGCGTATGGCTACACCTTC; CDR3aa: CASSEAGEGAYGYTF